A few counts support the clone carrying this T cell receptor (beta chain). Antigen unknown. This sample was taken from a study of PD-1 blockade in classical Hodgkin lymphoma. Study outcomes and limitations: Whoever responded completely had baseline diversity much like that seen in newly diagnosed patients. When nivolumab was started under 1 year after ASCT, patients were excluded.

The assay was immunoSEQ multiplex PCR, and TCRdb's table has in-frame clones only and misses some. This sample has 20,000 or so clones, with 75% to 85% found just once. Germline V CDR1 and CDR2: WSHSY, SAAADI. V dropped 3 bases and J dropped 5; count of bases not matched to a gene: 5. The CDR3 runs to 15 residues. Autologous stem cell transplantation was followed by relapse in every patient, and brentuximab vedotin exposure varied. The rearrangement links TRBV10-2 to TRBJ2-5, with 11 bases fitting TRBD2. The TCR sequence derives from a human donor with classical Hodgkin lymphoma. Sequences were derived from peripheral blood mononuclear cells (PBMCs), sampled before the second cycle of nivolumab. The CDR3 DNA sequence: TGCGCCAGCAGTGACCCTAGCGGGAGGTTGGAGACCCAGTACTTC. Its translation is CASSDPSGRLETQYF.